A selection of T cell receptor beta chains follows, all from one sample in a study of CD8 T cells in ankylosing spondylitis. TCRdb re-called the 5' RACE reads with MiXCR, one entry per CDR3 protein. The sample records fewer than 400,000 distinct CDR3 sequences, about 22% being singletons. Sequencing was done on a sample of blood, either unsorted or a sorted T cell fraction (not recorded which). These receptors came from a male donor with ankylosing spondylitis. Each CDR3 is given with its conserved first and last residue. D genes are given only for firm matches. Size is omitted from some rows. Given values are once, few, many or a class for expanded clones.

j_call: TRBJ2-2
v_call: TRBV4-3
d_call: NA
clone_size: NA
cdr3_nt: TGCGCCAGCAGCCGAAGAGAACAGGTTACCGGGGAGCTGTTTTTT
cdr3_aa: CASSRREQVTGELFF

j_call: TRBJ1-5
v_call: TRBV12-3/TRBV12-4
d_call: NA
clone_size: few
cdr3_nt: TGTGCCAGCAGCCAAAGCAGGGATCAGCCCCAGCATTTT
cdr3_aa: CASSQSRDQPQHF

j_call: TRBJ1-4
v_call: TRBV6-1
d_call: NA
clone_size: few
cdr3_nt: TGTGCCAGCAGGTCGGGTCTTAATAATGAAAAACTGTTTTTT
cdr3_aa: CASRSGLNNEKLFF

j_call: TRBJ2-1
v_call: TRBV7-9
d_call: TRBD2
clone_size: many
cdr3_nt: TGTGCCAGCAGCTCGGGGACTAGCGGGAACAATGAGCAGTTCTTC
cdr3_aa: CASSSGTSGNNEQFF

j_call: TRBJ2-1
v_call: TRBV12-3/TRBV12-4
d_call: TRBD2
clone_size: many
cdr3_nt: TGTGCCAGCAGTTTAGGACTAGCGGCCACGTCACGCAATGAGCAGTTCTTC
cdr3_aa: CASSLGLAATSRNEQFF

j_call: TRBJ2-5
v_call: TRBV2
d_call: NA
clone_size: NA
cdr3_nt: TGTGCCAGCAGTGAAGAAGCAGGGATGGAGACCCAGTACTTC
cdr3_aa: CASSEEAGMETQYF

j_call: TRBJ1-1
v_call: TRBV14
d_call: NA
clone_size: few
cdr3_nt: TGTGCCAGCAGCCCCAGAAGGACCAGTCCGAACACTGAAGCTTTCTTT
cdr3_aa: CASSPRRTSPNTEAFF

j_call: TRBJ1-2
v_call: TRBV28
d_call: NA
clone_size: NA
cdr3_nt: TGTGCCAGCAGTCTCCACAGGGAAGGGAATGGCTACACCTTC
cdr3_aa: CASSLHREGNGYTF

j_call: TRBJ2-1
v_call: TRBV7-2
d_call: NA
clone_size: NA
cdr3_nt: TGTGCCAGCAGCTTAGCGGGGGGGCCCAGGCTGTTCTTC
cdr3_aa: CASSLAGGPRLFF

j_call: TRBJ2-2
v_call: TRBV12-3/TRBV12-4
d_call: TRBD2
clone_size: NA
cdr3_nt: TGTGCCAGCAGTCCCCGACTAGCGGCTAACACCGGGGAGCTGTTTTTT
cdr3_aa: CASSPRLAANTGELFF

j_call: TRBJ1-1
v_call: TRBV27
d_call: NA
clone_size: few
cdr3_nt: TGTGCCAGCAGTTTTCGGCTCCAAGGGGCTGAAGCTTTCTTT
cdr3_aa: CASSFRLQGAEAFF

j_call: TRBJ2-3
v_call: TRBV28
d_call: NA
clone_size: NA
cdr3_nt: TGTGCCAGCAGTTTACAACAGGATAATACGCAGTATTTT
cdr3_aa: CASSLQQDNTQYF

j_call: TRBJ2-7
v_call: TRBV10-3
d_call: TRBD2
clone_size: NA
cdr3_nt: TGTGCCATCAGTGGGGGACTAGCGGGAGGCTACGAGCAGTACTTC
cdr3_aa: CAISGGLAGGYEQYF

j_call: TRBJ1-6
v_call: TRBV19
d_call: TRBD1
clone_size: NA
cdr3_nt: TGTGCCAGTAGTATACTGGGGCAGGGGGGATTCTCCTATAATTCACCCCTCCACTTT
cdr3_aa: CASSILGQGGFSYNSPLHF

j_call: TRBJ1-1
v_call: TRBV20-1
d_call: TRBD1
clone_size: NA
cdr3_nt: TGCAGTGCGGTGACTCCGGGACAGGGGGGATCAGCTTTCTTT
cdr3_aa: CSAVTPGQGGSAFF

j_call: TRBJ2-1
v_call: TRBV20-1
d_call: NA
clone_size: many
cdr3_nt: TGCAGTGCTATACGGGAGCCCAACATCTACAATGAGCAGTTCTTC
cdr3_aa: CSAIREPNIYNEQFF

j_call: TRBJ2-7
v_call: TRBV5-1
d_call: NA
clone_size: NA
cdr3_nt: TGCGCCAGCAGCCCCGGAGGCCACTACGAGCAGTACTTC
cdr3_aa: CASSPGGHYEQYF

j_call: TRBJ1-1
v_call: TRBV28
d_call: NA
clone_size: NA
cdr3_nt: TGTGCCAGCAGTCCAGCTGACAGACTGAACACTGAAGCTTTCTTT
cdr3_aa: CASSPADRLNTEAFF

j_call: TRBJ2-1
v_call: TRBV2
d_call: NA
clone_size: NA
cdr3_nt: TGTGCCAGCAGGCGACAGGGCGGGAACAATGAGCAGTTCTTC
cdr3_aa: CASRRQGGNNEQFF

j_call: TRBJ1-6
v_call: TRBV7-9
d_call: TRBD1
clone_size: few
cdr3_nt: TGTGCCAGCAGCTTACTTCGACAGGGGAATTCACCCCTCCACTTT
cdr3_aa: CASSLLRQGNSPLHF

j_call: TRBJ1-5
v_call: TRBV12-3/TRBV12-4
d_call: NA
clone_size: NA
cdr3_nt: TGTGCCAGCAGTTCACCCTTTGAGAATCAGCCCCAGCATTTT
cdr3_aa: CASSSPFENQPQHF

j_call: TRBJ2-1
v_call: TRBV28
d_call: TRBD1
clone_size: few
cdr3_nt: TGTGCCAGCTATACCGGGGACAGGCCGCTCATTAATGAGCAGTTCTTC
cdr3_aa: CASYTGDRPLINEQFF

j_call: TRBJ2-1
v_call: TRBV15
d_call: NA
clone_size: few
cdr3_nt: TGTGCCACCAGCAGAGCCCCAGGGGTTTCCTACAATGAGCAGTTCTTC
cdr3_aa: CATSRAPGVSYNEQFF

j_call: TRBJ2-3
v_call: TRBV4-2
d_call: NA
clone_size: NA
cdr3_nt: TGTGCCAGCAGCCAAGTGAGGCGGGGTGAGCAGTATTTT
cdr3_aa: CASSQVRRGEQYF

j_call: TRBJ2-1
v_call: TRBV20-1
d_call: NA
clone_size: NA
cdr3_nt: TGCAGTGCTAGAGAACCCGCGGCTAGCTCCTACAATGAGCAGTTCTTC
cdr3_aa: CSAREPAASSYNEQFF

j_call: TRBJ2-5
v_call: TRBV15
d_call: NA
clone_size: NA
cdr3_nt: TGTGCCACCAGCAGGGCCGGGCGGGCTCAAGAGACCCAGTACTTC
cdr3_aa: CATSRAGRAQETQYF

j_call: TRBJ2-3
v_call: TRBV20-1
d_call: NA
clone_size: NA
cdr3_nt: TGCAGCCCCAGAATCTCCACAGATACGCAGTATTTT
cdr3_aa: CSPRISTDTQYF

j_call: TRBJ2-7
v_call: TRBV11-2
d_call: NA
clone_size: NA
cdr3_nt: TGTGCCAGCAGTCAACTTGGGGCCAGGGATGGAGGTTACGAGCAGTACTTC
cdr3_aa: CASSQLGARDGGYEQYF

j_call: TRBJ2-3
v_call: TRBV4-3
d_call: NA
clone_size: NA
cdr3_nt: TGCGCCAGCAGCCAAGGCGGTTTCCGTACAGATACGCAGTATTTT
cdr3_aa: CASSQGGFRTDTQYF

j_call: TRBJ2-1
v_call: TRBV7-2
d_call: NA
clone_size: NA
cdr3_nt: TGTGCCAGCAGCCCGTCAACAGGGAGGGCCGATGAGCAGTTCTTC
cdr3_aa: CASSPSTGRADEQFF

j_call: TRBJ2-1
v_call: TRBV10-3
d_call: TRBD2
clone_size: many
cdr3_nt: TGTGCCATCAGTGAGAGAGGACTAGCTGGGAATGAGCAGTTCTTC
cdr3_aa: CAISERGLAGNEQFF

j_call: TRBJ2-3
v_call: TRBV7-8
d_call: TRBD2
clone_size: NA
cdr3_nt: TGTGCCAGCAGCTTAAATAGCGGGGGCAGCACAGATACGCAGTATTTT
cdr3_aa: CASSLNSGGSTDTQYF

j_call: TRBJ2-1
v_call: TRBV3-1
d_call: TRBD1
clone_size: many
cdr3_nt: TGTGCCAGCAGCCTATTGGGACAGAGGCACAATGAGCAGTTCTTC
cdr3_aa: CASSLLGQRHNEQFF

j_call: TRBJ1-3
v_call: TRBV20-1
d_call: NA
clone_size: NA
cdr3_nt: TGCAGTGCTAGAGATCCCTCCAGGGGTTCAGGAAACACCATATATTTT
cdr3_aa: CSARDPSRGSGNTIYF

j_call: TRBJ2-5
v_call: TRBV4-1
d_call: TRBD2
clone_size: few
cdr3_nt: TGCGCCAGCAGCCACGTACTAGCGGGAGGCCAAGAGACCCAGTACTTC
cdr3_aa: CASSHVLAGGQETQYF

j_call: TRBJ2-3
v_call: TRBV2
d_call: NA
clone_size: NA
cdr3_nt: TGTGCCAGCAGCCCTTCTAGGGGGAGCACAGATACGCAGTATTTT
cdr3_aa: CASSPSRGSTDTQYF

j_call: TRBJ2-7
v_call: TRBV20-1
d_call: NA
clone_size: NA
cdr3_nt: TGCAGTGCTAGAGCACCGGGACAAAGTCCCTACGAGCAGTACTTC
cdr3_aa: CSARAPGQSPYEQYF

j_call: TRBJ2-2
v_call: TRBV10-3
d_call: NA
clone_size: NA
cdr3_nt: TGTGCCATCAGTGAGTCGGGCCCGGCCGGGGAGCTGTTTTTT
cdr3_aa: CAISESGPAGELFF

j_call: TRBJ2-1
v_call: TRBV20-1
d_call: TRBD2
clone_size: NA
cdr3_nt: TGCAGTGCAACACCGACTAGCGGGATCTACAATGAGCAGTTCTTC
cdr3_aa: CSATPTSGIYNEQFF

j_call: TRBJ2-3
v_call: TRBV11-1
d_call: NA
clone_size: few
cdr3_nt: TGTGCCAGCAGGCCGGCTAGGCGCCCGGATACGCAGTATTTT
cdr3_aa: CASRPARRPDTQYF

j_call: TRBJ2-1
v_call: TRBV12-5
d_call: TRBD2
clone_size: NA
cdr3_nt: TGTGCTAGTGCCAGCAGACCGGGACTAGCGGGAGGAGGCAATGAGCAGTTCTTC
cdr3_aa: CASASRPGLAGGGNEQFF

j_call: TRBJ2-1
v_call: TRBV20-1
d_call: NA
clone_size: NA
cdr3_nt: TGCAGTGCAGCCAGGGCTAGCGGACCCGGAGGTCCAGGGGGGGAGCAGTTCTTC
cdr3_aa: CSAARASGPGGPGGEQFF

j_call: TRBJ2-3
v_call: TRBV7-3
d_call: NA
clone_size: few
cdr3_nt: TGTGCCAGCAGCTTAATAGGGTCCGATACGCAGTATTTT
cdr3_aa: CASSLIGSDTQYF

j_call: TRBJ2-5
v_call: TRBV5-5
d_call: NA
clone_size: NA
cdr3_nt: TGTGCCAGCAGCCCCCACCAGGGACACCCTAGGGAAGAGACCCAGTACTTC
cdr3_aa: CASSPHQGHPREETQYF

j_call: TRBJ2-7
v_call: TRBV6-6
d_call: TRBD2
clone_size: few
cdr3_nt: TGTGCCAGTCAGACTAGCGGATACGAGCAGTACTTC
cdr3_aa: CASQTSGYEQYF

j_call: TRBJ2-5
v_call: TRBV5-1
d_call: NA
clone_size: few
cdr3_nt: TGCGCCAGCAGCGAGGGATTCCAAGAGACCCAGTACTTC
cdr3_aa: CASSEGFQETQYF

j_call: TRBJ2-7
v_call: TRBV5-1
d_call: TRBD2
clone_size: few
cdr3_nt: TGCGCCAGCAGCTGGGGATCTAGCGGGGGGACCTACGAGCAGTACTTC
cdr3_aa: CASSWGSSGGTYEQYF

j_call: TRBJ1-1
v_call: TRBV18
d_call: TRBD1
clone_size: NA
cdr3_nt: TGTGCCAGCTCACCAGGGACAGGGAGGGACACTGAAGCTTTCTTT
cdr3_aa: CASSPGTGRDTEAFF

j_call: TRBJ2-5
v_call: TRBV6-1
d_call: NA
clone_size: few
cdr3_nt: TGTGCCAGCAGCAACGGGCAGGCGAACTCCCAAGAGACCCAGTACTTC
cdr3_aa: CASSNGQANSQETQYF

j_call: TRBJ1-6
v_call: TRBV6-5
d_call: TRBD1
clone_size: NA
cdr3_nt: TGTGCCAGCAGTTACGACAGGGGGGTCTATAATTCACCCCTCCACTTT
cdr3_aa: CASSYDRGVYNSPLHF

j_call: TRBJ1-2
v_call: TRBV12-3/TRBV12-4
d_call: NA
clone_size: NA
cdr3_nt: TGTGCCAGCAGTTCCCCGTTAGCCTTCCGTGTGGGTGGCTACACCTTC
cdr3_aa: CASSSPLAFRVGGYTF

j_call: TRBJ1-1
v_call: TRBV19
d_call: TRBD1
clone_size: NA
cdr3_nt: TGTGCCAGTAGTATAGGAGGCGGGAGCAGGGGGCTAGAAGCTTTCTTT
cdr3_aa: CASSIGGGSRGLEAFF

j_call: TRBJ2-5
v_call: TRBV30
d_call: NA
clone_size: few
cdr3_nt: TGTGCCTGGAGTCGGGGGGGACAGCAAGAGACCCAGTACTTC
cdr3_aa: CAWSRGGQQETQYF

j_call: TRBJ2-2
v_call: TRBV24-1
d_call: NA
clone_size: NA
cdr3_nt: TGTGCCACCAGTGATCCTGATCGGGAGCTGTTTTTT
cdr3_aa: CATSDPDRELFF

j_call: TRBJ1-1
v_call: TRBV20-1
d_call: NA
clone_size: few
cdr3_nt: TGCAGTGCTAGAGGGGAGAAGTTTTGGCCGGCGGACACTGAAGCTTTCTTT
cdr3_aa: CSARGEKFWPADTEAFF